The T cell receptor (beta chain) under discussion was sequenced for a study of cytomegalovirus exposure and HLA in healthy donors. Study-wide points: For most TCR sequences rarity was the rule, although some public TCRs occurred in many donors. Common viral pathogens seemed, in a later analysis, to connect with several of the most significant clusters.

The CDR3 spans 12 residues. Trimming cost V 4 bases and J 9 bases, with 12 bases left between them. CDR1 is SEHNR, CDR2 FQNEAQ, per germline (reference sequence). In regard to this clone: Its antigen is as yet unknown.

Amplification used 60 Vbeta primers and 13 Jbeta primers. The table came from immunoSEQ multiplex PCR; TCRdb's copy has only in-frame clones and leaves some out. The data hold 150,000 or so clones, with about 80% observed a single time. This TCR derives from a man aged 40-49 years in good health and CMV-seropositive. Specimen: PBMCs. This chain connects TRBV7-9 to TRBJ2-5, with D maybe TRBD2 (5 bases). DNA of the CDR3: TGTGCCAGCAGCTCCCTCCAGGAGGCCCAGTACTTC. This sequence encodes CASSSLQEAQYF.